Listed here are 11 T cell receptor beta chains from one sample, sequenced in a study of blood T cell repertoires in COVID-19. Using immunoSEQ multiplex PCR, the repertoire was profiled, and TCRdb retains in-frame clones only, with some absent. The sample includes some 96,000 clones, less than 85% of them seen just once. The material sequenced was peripheral blood. The source is a human donor in a cohort sampled during active COVID-19.

CDR3 loop: CASSLPDFGVNSNQPQHF. The DNA for the CDR3 is TGTGCCAGCAGTTTACCAGACTTCGGGGTAAATAGCAATCAGCCCCAGCATTTT. The V and J genes are TRBV28 and TRBJ1-5; unclear D gene. V was pared by 2 bases and J by 0 bases, with 17 bases between. Germline CDR1 is MDHEN and CDR2 is SYDVKM. The CDR3 loop spans 18 amino acids.

J is TRBJ1-3 and V is TRBV30, with unresolved D. V lost 0 bases to trimming and J lost 3 bases, with 6 bases between them. The length of the CDR3 is 13 residues. Germline V lookup: CDR1 GTSNPN, CDR2 SVGIG (reference sequence). CDR3: CAWSVADGNTIYF. CDR3 nucleotides: TGTGCCTGGAGTGTAGCCGATGGAAACACCATATATTTT.

The chain combines TRBV7-3 with TRBJ2-7; TRBD2 agrees at 9 bases. V shed 1 base, J shed 5 bases, and the junction held 6 bases outside the gene matches. CDR1 SGHTA and CDR2 FQGTGA come from the germline V gene. The CDR3 length is 15 residues. CDR3 residues: CASSLNAGGHHEQYF. The CDR3 DNA reads TGTGCCAGCAGCTTAAATGCGGGAGGGCACCACGAGCAGTACTTC.

This chain uses TRBV2 with TRBJ1-5, with 7 bases identical to TRBD1. Unmatched junction bases numbered 6, after V lost 1 base and J lost 6 bases. Germline V gene sequence: CDR1 SNHLY, CDR2 FYNNEI. The CDR3 is 15 amino acids. The CDR3 is CASSEDRGGGQPQHF. The CDR3 nucleotides read TGTGCCAGCAGTGAAGACAGGGGAGGAGGTCAGCCCCAGCATTTT.

V usage is TRBV5-1 and J usage is TRBJ2-2, with D possibly matching TRBD1 (5 bases). The CDR3 runs to 15 residues. CDR1 is SGHRS and CDR2 is YFSETQ in the germline V gene. V lost 3 bases and J 4 bases, leaving 13 bases between the germline ends. CDR3 protein: CASSSVQGSTGELFF. In nucleotides, the CDR3 is TGCGCCAGCAGCTCCGTCCAGGGTTCCACCGGGGAGCTGTTTTTT.

The chain employs TRBV7-2 and TRBJ2-3; 11 nucleotides agree with TRBD2. The CDR3 sequence is 15 residues long. The germline V gene has CDR1 SGHTA and CDR2 FQGNSA. Trimming at V came to 6 bases and at J to 4 bases, leaving 6 bases not matched to a gene. The CDR3 protein is CASRIAGGPADTQYF. The CDR3 coding sequence is TGTGCCAGCAGGATAGCGGGGGGGCCAGCAGATACGCAGTATTTT.

This chain connects TRBV30 to TRBJ1-3; D gene unclear. The CDR3 is made up of 16 amino acids. V dropped 5 bases and J dropped 0 bases, with 17 bases sitting between them. Germline assignment: CDR1 GTSNPN and CDR2 SVGIG (reference sequence). The CDR3 protein is CAWARGLGGSGNTIYF. Here the CDR3 DNA reads TGTGCCTGGGCCCGGGGTCTGGGAGGCTCTGGAAACACCATATATTTT.

The chain carries TRBV5-1 and TRBJ2-7, with 7 bases fitting TRBD1. The CDR3 contains 14 residues. V lost 4 bases, J lost 3 bases, and 7 bases stayed unmatched. The germline gives CDR1 SGHRS, CDR2 YFSETQ. CDR3: CASSPRDRLYEQYF. In nucleotides, the CDR3 is TGCGCCAGCAGCCCCCGGGACAGACTCTACGAGCAGTACTTC.

J is TRBJ1-6 and V is TRBV5-4; TRBD1 matches 8 bases. The V and J ends lost 3 bases and 7 bases, in that order; junction bases with no gene match: 3. The CDR3 contains 14 residues. From germline, CDR1 is SGHNT and CDR2 YYREEE (reference sequence). For the CDR3, the DNA is TGTGCCAGCAGCTACACAGGGGGGAATTCACCCCTCCACTTT. Amino acid sequence: CASSYTGGNSPLHF.

This chain connects TRBV19 to TRBJ2-5; 7 bases fit TRBD1. The trim removed 7 bases at V and 0 bases at J, leaving 2 bases unmatched. The CDR3 covers 13 residues. Per germline, CDR1 LNHDA and CDR2 SQIVND (reference sequence). The CDR3 sequence: CASTQGDQETQYF. The CDR3 coding sequence is TGTGCCAGTACCCAGGGGGACCAAGAGACCCAGTACTTC. The full variable domain, its missing parts supplied by reference TRBV19 and TRBJ2-5, is DGGITQSPKYLFRKEGQNVTLSCEQNLNHDAMYWYRQDPGQGLRLIYYSQIVNDFQKGDIAEGYSVSREKKESFPLTVTSAQKNPTAFYLCASTQGDQETQYFGPGTRLLVL.

This clone was detected once. The V gene is TRBV5-1, the J gene TRBJ1-1; 11 bases are a match to TRBD1. The V and J ends lost 3 bases and 1 base, in that order; junction bases with no gene match: 2. The CDR3 runs to 15 residues. Germline V CDR1 and CDR2: SGHRS, YFSETQ. This CDR3 reads CASSWGQGENTEAFF. DNA of the CDR3: TGCGCCAGCAGCTGGGGACAGGGGGAGAACACTGAAGCTTTCTTT.